This T cell receptor (beta chain) originates from a study of blood T cells in healthy people across ages. Across the whole study: Per two T cells, template switching captured roughly one barcoded beta molecule.

Germline V gives CDR1 SNHLY, CDR2 FYNNEI. The CDR3 is made up of 15 amino acids. The V gene lost 2 bases and the J gene lost 5 bases, with 13 bases spanning the gap. Through a sample-barcoded 5' primer and a J-beta primer mix, a second PCR was run for roughly 6 to 11 cycles. TCRdb analysed the 5' RACE reads with MiXCR anew, one entry per CDR3 protein. This sample has more than 1.4 million distinct CDR3 sequences; 42% occur once, and the top ten carry 7.9%. This TCR came from a woman under 30 in good health. The sequencing input was blood. V is TRBV2 and J is TRBJ1-5; D unclear. This CDR3 reads CASSEWGSEYQPQHF. In DNA form, the CDR3 reads TGTGCCAGCAGTGAATGGGGAAGCGAGTATCAGCCCCAGCATTTT.